This TCR beta chain emerged from a study of graft-versus-host responses after intestinal transplantation. This clone showed up just once. Its cognate antigen is unknown. This table comes from immunoSEQ multiplex PCR, and its TCRdb copy is limited to in-frame clones, with some not included. The sample shows approximately 99,000 clones, about nine tenths of them seen only once. The starting material was unstimulated CD4+ T cells sorted from spleen or lymph node cells, obtained before transplant. The sequence derives from a human donor who was the organ donor for an intestinal transplant.

CDR3 bases: TGTGCCAGCAGTTCGCTGGCCCCACAGGGGTTGAGCAATCAGCCCCAGCATTTT. Its translation: CASSSLAPQGLSNQPQHF. The genes are TRBV27 and TRBJ1-5, with 7 bases that match TRBD1. V gave up 4 bases and J gave up 1 base; unmatched junction bases: 13. Germline assignment: CDR1 MNHEY and CDR2 SMNVEV (reference sequence). CDR3 length: 18 amino acids.